The 24 T cell receptor beta chains below come from one sample, sequenced in a study of cytomegalovirus exposure and HLA in healthy donors. The PCR ran on 60 Vbeta and 13 Jbeta primers. This table comes from immunoSEQ multiplex PCR, and its TCRdb copy is limited to in-frame clones, with some not included. The sample includes 200,000 to 250,000 clones, about 83% of them seen just once. Sequencing was carried out using PBMCs. These receptors were obtained from a girl aged 10 to 17 in good health and CMV-seronegative.

This chain links TRBV2 with TRBJ2-1; 8 nucleotides match TRBD2. The V and J ends lost 3 bases and 13 bases, in that order; junction bases with no gene match: 8. The length of the CDR3 is 13 residues. Germline V gene sequence: CDR1 SNHLY, CDR2 FYNNEI. CDR3 sequence: CASSDRTSQLQFF. CDR3 sequence (DNA): TGTGCCAGCAGTGATAGGACTAGCCAATTACAGTTCTTC.

The V gene is TRBV19, the J gene TRBJ1-2; TRBD1 matches 9 bases. Trimming cost V 5 bases and J 3 bases; bases outside gene matches: 10. Germline V gene lookup returns CDR1 LNHDA and CDR2 SQIVND (reference sequence). The CDR3 spans 16 residues. CDR3 nucleotides: TGTGCCAGTAGTCGCGGGACAGGGCTGAAATACTATGGCTACACCTTC. Its translation: CASSRGTGLKYYGYTF.

This sequence joins TRBV5-6 and TRBJ1-2; D ambiguous. Trimming removed 4 bases from V and 9 bases from J, with 13 bases in between. The V gene's germline CDR1 is SGHDT and CDR2 YYEEEE. There are 12 residues in the CDR3. CDR3 region: CASSQKVESYTF. CDR3 coding DNA: TGTGCCAGCAGCCAGAAGGTGGAGAGCTACACCTTC.

The chain joins TRBV6-1 to TRBJ1-2; possibly TRBD1 for D (6 bases). The CDR3 totals 13 residues. Trimming left V 2 bases short and J 6 bases short, with 10 bases between. Germline-derived CDR1 and CDR2 are MNHNS and SASEGT. CDR3 nucleotide sequence: TGTGCCAGCAGTGAATCCAGGGGACATGGCTACACCTTC. Its protein is CASSESRGHGYTF.

V and J are TRBV6-1 and TRBJ1-4, with 7 bases aligning to TRBD1. After removal of 8 bases from V and 6 bases from J, the junction contained 6 bases not matched to a gene. Germline-derived CDR1 and CDR2 are MNHNS and SASEGT. This CDR3 region has 13 residues. In DNA form, the CDR3 reads TGTGCCAGCGGGAGCCAGGGGGATGAAAAACTGTTTTTT. Protein product: CASGSQGDEKLFF.

This chain uses TRBV7-9 with TRBJ1-2; D is perhaps TRBD1 (6 bases). The CDR3 extends over 15 amino acids. Trimming removed 1 base from V and 0 bases from J, with 9 bases in between. Germline CDR1 SEHNR, CDR2 FQNEAQ (reference sequence). The CDR3 reads CASSLGAGANYGYTF. CDR3 nucleotides: TGTGCCAGCAGCTTAGGGGCAGGGGCTAACTATGGCTACACCTTC. The full variable domain, with the rest looked up from reference TRBV7-9 and TRBJ1-2, is DTGVSQNPRHKITKRGQNVTFRCDPISEHNRLYWYRQTLGQGPEFLTYFQNEAQLEKSRLLSDRFSAERPKGSFSTLEIQRTEQGDSAMYLCASSLGAGANYGYTFGSGTRLTVV.

The rearrangement joins TRBV28 to TRBJ1-2; maybe TRBD1 (5 bases). The germline V gene encodes CDR1 MDHEN and CDR2 SYDVKM. There are 16 residues in the CDR3. The germline V and J ends were trimmed by 4 bases and 6 bases, with 21 bases remaining between them. CDR3 sequence reads: CASSSGLGGLGNGYTF. CDR3 sequence (DNA): TGTGCCAGCAGTTCTGGTTTGGGGGGACTCGGGAATGGCTACACCTTC.

This clone was seen a handful of times. The rearrangement links TRBV15 to TRBJ1-1, with D possibly being TRBD1 (5 bases). CDR3 size: 13 residues. Germline-derived CDR1 and CDR2 are LNHNV and YYDKDF (reference sequence). Trimming stripped 6 bases from V and 0 bases from J, with 8 bases between. CDR3 DNA sequence: TGTGCCACCAGTCAGGGTTTGAACACTGAAGCTTTCTTT. It codes for CATSQGLNTEAFF. Full variable domain (outside the CDR3, taken from reference TRBV15 and TRBJ1-1): DAMVIQNPRYQVTQFGKPVTLSCSQTLNHNVMYWYQQKSSQAPKLLFHYYDKDFNNEADTPDNFQSRRPNTSFCFLDIRSPGLGDTAMYLCATSQGLNTEAFFGQGTRLTVV.

The chain combines TRBV28 with TRBJ1-1; tentatively, D is TRBD1 (6 bases). Germline V gene data show CDR1 as MDHEN and CDR2 as SYDVKM. V was pared by 6 bases and J by 11 bases, with 16 bases between. CDR3 length equals 12 residues. DNA for the CDR3: TGTGCCAGCAGGACAGGCACCCCAGGGGCTTTCTTT. Amino acids: CASRTGTPGAFF. The entire variable domain, with the rest obtained from reference TRBV28 and TRBJ1-1, is as follows: DVKVTQSSRYLVKRTGEKVFLECVQDMDHENMFWYRQDPGLGLRLIYFSYDVKMKEKGDIPEGYSVSREKKERFSLILESASTNQTSMYLCASRTGTPGAFFGQGTRLTVV.

The chain is built from TRBV18 and TRBJ1-2; no clear D. CDR3 length: 15 amino acids. V lost 2 bases and J 0 bases, leaving 10 bases between the germline ends. The V gene's germline CDR1 is KGHSH and CDR2 LQKENI. CDR3: CASSPKLEANYGYTF. The CDR3, as DNA: TGTGCCAGCTCACCAAAGCTGGAGGCTAACTATGGCTACACCTTC.

This sequence joins TRBV27 and TRBJ2-3, with D possibly being TRBD1 (5 bases). The CDR3 is made up of 14 amino acids. V was trimmed by 5 bases and J by 6 bases, leaving 15 bases between them. CDR1 is MNHEY and CDR2 is SMNVEV in the germline V gene (reference sequence). The CDR3 bases are TGTGCCAGCAGTCCAGTAACTGGGGCGGATACGCAGTATTTT. Its translation: CASSPVTGADTQYF.

This chain joins TRBV6-5 and TRBJ2-1; 8 bases line up with TRBD2. The germline V gene encodes CDR1 MNHEY and CDR2 SVGAGI. V lost 2 bases to trimming and J lost 8 bases; unmatched junction nucleotides: 8. CDR3 length equals 15 residues. The CDR3 loop reads CASSYMGLGTYEQFF. The CDR3 nucleotides are TGTGCCAGCAGTTACATGGGACTAGGTACCTATGAGCAGTTCTTC.

V and J are TRBV7-8 and TRBJ2-7, with TRBD2 matching 8 bases. The CDR3 extends over 14 amino acids. Germline V gene lookup returns CDR1 SGHVS and CDR2 FQNEAQ. The trim removed 7 bases at V and 4 bases at J, leaving 9 bases unmatched. CDR3: CASTPGLGRYEQYF. The CDR3, as DNA: TGTGCCAGCACCCCGGGACTAGGAAGGTACGAGCAGTACTTC.

The chain joins TRBV27 to TRBJ2-2; tentative D call: TRBD2 (5 bases). Trimming left V 4 bases short and J 4 bases short, with 7 bases between. Germline lookup yields CDR1 MNHEY and CDR2 SMNVEV (reference sequence). The CDR3 sequence is 13 residues long. The CDR3 nucleotides are TGTGCCAGCAGTTCGAGCGGCACCGGGGAGCTGTTTTTT. It specifies CASSSSGTGELFF.

This clone has more than one count but fewer than ten. This chain links TRBV6-6 with TRBJ1-2, with TRBD1 identical over 11 bases. CDR1 MNHNY and CDR2 SVGAGI come from the germline V gene (reference sequence). With V trimmed by 11 bases and J by 8 bases, 4 bases remained unmatched. This CDR3 is built from 11 residues. Here the CDR3 reads CAGQGASGYTF. The DNA for the CDR3 is TGTGCCGGACAGGGGGCGTCGGGCTACACCTTC.

The chain carries TRBV5-1 and TRBJ2-3, with D unclear. The CDR3 totals 14 residues. The V gene's germline CDR1 is SGHRS and CDR2 YFSETQ. Deletions cut 0 bases from V and 0 bases from J, with 5 bases between. CDR3 DNA: TGCGCCAGCAGCTTGGTAGTTAGCACAGATACGCAGTATTTT. Translated: CASSLVVSTDTQYF. Looking up the rest from reference TRBV5-1 and TRBJ2-3 gives the full variable domain: KAGVTQTPRYLIKTRGQQVTLSCSPISGHRSVSWYQQTPGQGLQFLFEYFSETQRNKGNFPGRFSGRQFSNSRSEMNVSTLELGDSALYLCASSLVVSTDTQYFGPGTRLTVL.

This clone was counted once. The J gene is TRBJ2-2, the V gene TRBV7-6; D not resolved. Germline assignment: CDR1 SGHVS and CDR2 FNYEAQ. V shed 1 base and J shed 3 bases, with 9 bases lying between them. The CDR3 sequence is 15 residues long. CDR3 nucleotide sequence: TGTGCCAGCAGCTTAGAATCAACAGACACCGGGGAGCTGTTTTTT. Its protein is CASSLESTDTGELFF. Full variable domain (outside the CDR3, taken from reference TRBV7-6 and TRBJ2-2): GAGVSQSPRYKVTKRGQDVALRCDPISGHVSLYWYRQALGQGPEFLTYFNYEAQQDKSGLPNDRFSAERPEGSISTLTIQRTEQRDSAMYRCASSLESTDTGELFFGEGSRLTVL.

In its sample, this clone was seen a few times. The chain has TRBV15 and TRBJ2-7; 9 bases are shared with TRBD2. V was clipped by 6 bases and J by 6 bases; unmatched bases: 9. This CDR3 comprises 14 residues. Looked up from germline, CDR1 is LNHNV and CDR2 is YYDKDF (reference sequence). The CDR3: CATRVSGSGSEQYF. CDR3 nucleotide sequence: TGTGCCACCAGAGTTAGCGGGAGCGGGTCCGAGCAGTACTTC.

Here the CDR3 reads CASSFGTVGFSAFF. CDR3 coding DNA: TGCGCCAGCAGCTTCGGGACAGTGGGTTTCTCCGCTTTCTTT. The rearrangement uses TRBV5-1 and TRBJ1-1; 7 nucleotides line up with TRBD1. V dropped 2 bases and J dropped 11; count of bases not matched to a gene: 12. Germline V gene data show CDR1 as SGHRS and CDR2 as YFSETQ. The CDR3 loop spans 14 amino acids.

The chain uses TRBV2 and TRBJ2-7; 9 bases align to TRBD2. CDR1 and CDR2 from the germline V gene are SNHLY and FYNNEI. The length of the CDR3 is 14 residues. V was clipped by 7 bases and J by 5 bases; unmatched bases: 9. The CDR3 DNA reads TGTGCCAGCACTCCGGGACTAGCCCGCCACGAGCAGTACTTC. It codes for CASTPGLARHEQYF. Looking up the rest from reference TRBV2 and TRBJ2-7 gives the full variable domain: EPEVTQTPSHQVTQMGQEVILRCVPISNHLYFYWYRQILGQKVEFLVSFYNNEISEKSEIFDDQFSVERPDGSNFTLKIRSTKLEDSAMYFCASTPGLARHEQYFGPGTRLTVT.

The chain combines TRBV28 with TRBJ1-1; D is perhaps TRBD1 (6 bases). V gave up 4 bases and J gave up 4 bases, with 16 bases separating them. The CDR3 is 15 amino acids. The germline CDR1 and CDR2 sequences are MDHEN and SYDVKM. CDR3 coding DNA: TGTGCCAGCAGTTCTAAAAGGACAGAAGGCACTGAAGCTTTCTTT. Protein sequence: CASSSKRTEGTEAFF.

The sample holds one count of this clone. V is TRBV28 and J is TRBJ2-7, with 9 bases matching TRBD2. Germline V gene sequence: CDR1 MDHEN, CDR2 SYDVKM. With V trimmed by 6 bases and J by 3 bases, 9 bases remained unmatched. This CDR3 is built from 15 residues. The chain's CDR3 is CASRSTLAGSYEQYF. CDR3 DNA sequence: TGTGCCAGCAGATCTACCCTAGCGGGAAGCTACGAGCAGTACTTC.

The rearrangement uses TRBV30 and TRBJ2-5; tentative D call: TRBD1 (6 bases). The J call is in doubt because the DNA end fits TRBJ2-7 better. Per the germline V gene, CDR1 is GTSNPN and CDR2 is SVGIG (reference sequence). The CDR3 is 11 residues long. CDR3 bases: TGTGCCTGGAGTGACAGGGACGAGCAGTACTTC. Protein sequence: CAWSDRDEQYF.

The chain is built from TRBV28 and TRBJ1-6; a possible D gene is TRBD1 (5 bases). This CDR3 has 14 amino acids. V lost 5 bases, J lost 10 bases, and 15 bases lay in between. Germline CDR1 MDHEN, CDR2 SYDVKM. The CDR3, as DNA: TGTGCCAGCAGTCTCCAGGGTTTTCGGTCACCCCTCCACTTT. Its translation is CASSLQGFRSPLHF.